This T cell receptor (beta chain) appears in the sequencing data of a study of cytomegalovirus exposure and HLA in healthy donors. Of note for this clone: Other nucleotide sequences from this sample produce the same CDR3.

This CDR3 has 14 residues. Trimming pared 2 bases from V and 2 bases from J, leaving 10 bases between. Germline V CDR1 and CDR2: SGHRS, YFSETQ. Sequencing was performed with immunoSEQ multiplex PCR; in TCRdb, only in-frame clones are kept and a portion is missing. The repertoire holds under 300,000 clones, with 90% as singletons. The V and J genes are TRBV5-1 and TRBJ1-1; the D is unclear. Sequences were obtained from PBMCs. This receptor was taken from a woman aged 18 to 35 in good health and CMV-seronegative. The CDR3 loop is CASSFETGNTEAFF. The CDR3 bases are TGCGCCAGCAGCTTTGAGACGGGAAACACTGAAGCTTTCTTT.